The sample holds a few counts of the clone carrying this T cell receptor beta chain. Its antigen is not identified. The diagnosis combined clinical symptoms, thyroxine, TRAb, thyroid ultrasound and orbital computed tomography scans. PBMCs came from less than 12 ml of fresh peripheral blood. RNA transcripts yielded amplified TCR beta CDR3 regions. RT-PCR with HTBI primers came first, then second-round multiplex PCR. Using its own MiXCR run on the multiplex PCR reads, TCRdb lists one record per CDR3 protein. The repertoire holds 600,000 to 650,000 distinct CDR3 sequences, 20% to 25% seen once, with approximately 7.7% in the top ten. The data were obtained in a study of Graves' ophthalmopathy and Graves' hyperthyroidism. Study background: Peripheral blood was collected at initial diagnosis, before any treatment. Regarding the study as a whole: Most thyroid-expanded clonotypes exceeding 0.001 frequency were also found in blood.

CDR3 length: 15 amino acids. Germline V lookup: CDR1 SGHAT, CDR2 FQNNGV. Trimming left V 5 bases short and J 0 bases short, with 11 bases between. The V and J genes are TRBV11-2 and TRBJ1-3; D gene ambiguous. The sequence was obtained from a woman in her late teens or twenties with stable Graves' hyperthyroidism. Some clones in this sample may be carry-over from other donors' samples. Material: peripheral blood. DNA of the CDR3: TGTGCCAGCAGCGAGTTGGGGAACTCTGGAAACACCATATATTTT. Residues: CASSELGNSGNTIYF.